The sample holds a few counts of the clone carrying this TCR beta chain. The antigen is undetermined. This sample was taken from a study of identical twins' blood T cells. Study observations and caveats: Twin repertoire similarity may partly reflect shared environment.

The CDR3 has 10 residues. Germline V CDR1 and CDR2: SQVTM, ANQGSEA. V was trimmed by 6 bases and J by 5 bases, leaving 7 bases between them. MiXCR was run by TCRdb on the 5' RACE reads, yielding one entry per CDR3 protein. The sample shows around 380,000 distinct CDR3 sequences, over 25% of them seen only once. J is TRBJ1-1 and V is TRBV29-1; D is ambiguous. Specimen: PBMCs. The sequence was collected from a woman aged 18-49 years in good health. The CDR3 bases are TGCAGCGTGGGTTGGACTGAAGCTTTCTTT. Amino acids: CSVGWTEAFF.